This T cell receptor (beta chain) was identified in a study of cytomegalovirus exposure and HLA in healthy donors. Points from the study as a whole: From TCR beta sequences, most subjects' HLA-A and HLA-B alleles were reportedly predicted accurately. The productive fraction for most TCR beta V segments was about 90% or about 30% in an earlier analysis. In vitro, a few CMV-associated chains proved specific for CMV antigens. A later analysis linked a missense variant in DCLRE1C to the trimming of TCR beta V and J genes.

About this clone itself: The antigen remains unidentified. At one end, the junction sequence differs from germline, possibly due to a read error.

The CDR3 is 12 residues long. CDR1 SGHTA and CDR2 FQGTGA come from the germline V gene. With 60 Vbeta and 13 Jbeta primers, the PCR was carried out. Profiling relied on immunoSEQ multiplex PCR, and the TCRdb table lists in-frame clones only, not all of them. Of about 120,000 clones in the sample, 80% are singletons; the top ten hold 1.2%. This receptor was identified in a female donor in good health and CMV-seronegative. The specimen sequenced was PBMCs. V gene TRBV7-3 combines with J gene TRBJ2-3; TRBD1 aligns across 7 bases. The CDR3 protein is CASSRRDRPAEF. Here the CDR3 DNA reads TGTGCCAGCAGCCGTCGGGACAGACCCGCGGAATTT.